These 18 T cell receptor beta chains share one sample of origin, sequenced in a study of T cell responses to AZD1222 COVID-19 vaccine (dated by TCRdb to the early 2020s). The sample's time point label is to be understood as: baseline before first vaccination. The method was the immunoSEQ multiplex PCR assay. What TCRdb holds here is the immuneACCESS table cut down to in-frame rearrangements. Part of the clones is not present; checked against another copy, under half of the missing clones reflect an unresolved V gene, and the others are unexplained. This sample comprises more than 150,000 clones, around 90% of them detected only once. The leading ten clones occupy 4% to 5.5% of the sample. The source material was peripheral blood, sampled on day 0 of AZD1222 vaccination. Receptor source: an adult in good health.

The chain recombines TRBV20-1 with TRBJ1-5; D remains unclear. Per the germline V gene, CDR1 is DFQATT and CDR2 is SNEGSKA (reference sequence). V shed 3 bases and J shed 3 bases, with 12 bases lying between them. CDR3 size: 14 residues. CDR3 sequence (DNA): TGCAGTGCTAGTAGGCAATTTTTCAATCAGCCCCAGCATTTT. It encodes CSASRQFFNQPQHF.

The chain couples TRBV10-1 to TRBJ2-1, with 7 nucleotides matching TRBD1. This CDR3 has 16 residues. J gave up 0 bases and V 6 bases, and 8 bases lay outside the gene matches. CDR1 is WNHNN, CDR2 SYGVQD, per germline (reference sequence). CDR3 in amino acids: CASSSSTGSSYNEQFF. As DNA, the CDR3 is TGCGCCAGCAGCTCCTCGACAGGGTCCTCCTACAATGAGCAGTTCTTC.

The rearrangement joins TRBV20-1 to TRBJ1-2; D is undetermined. CDR1 is DFQATT, CDR2 SNEGSKA, per germline (reference sequence). The CDR3 is made up of 10 amino acids. V gave up 3 bases and J gave up 6 bases, with 5 bases separating them. CDR3 sequence: CSASGDGYTF. Here the CDR3 DNA reads TGCAGTGCTAGTGGGGATGGCTACACCTTC.

The gene calls are TRBV4-2 and TRBJ2-7; 13 nucleotides match TRBD2. Germline V lookup: CDR1 LGHNA, CDR2 YNFKEQ. This CDR3 spans 15 amino acids. J was trimmed by 3 bases and V by 4 bases; bases with no gene match: 3. CDR3 sequence reads: CASSRGLAGDYEQYF. CDR3 sequence (DNA): TGTGCCAGCAGCCGAGGACTAGCGGGGGACTACGAGCAGTACTTC.

The J gene is TRBJ1-2, the V gene TRBV11-3, with 7 bases lining up with TRBD1. This CDR3 has 13 residues. With 2 bases clipped from V and 4 bases from J, the junction kept 1 base outside the gene matches. In germline, CDR1 is SGHNT, CDR2 YENEEA. CDR3 sequence: CASSLTGVYGYTF. DNA for the CDR3: TGTGCCAGCAGCTTAACAGGGGTCTATGGCTACACCTTC.

V usage is TRBV19 and J usage is TRBJ1-4, with D maybe TRBD1 (6 bases). The V gene lost 5 bases and the J gene lost 5 bases, with 15 bases spanning the gap. The germline V gene has CDR1 LNHDA and CDR2 SQIVND (reference sequence). The CDR3 is made up of 15 amino acids. The CDR3 DNA follows: TGTGCCAGTAGTGAACTAGGGGGGTTGAATGAAAAACTGTTTTTT. Residues: CASSELGGLNEKLFF.

The chain's CDR3 is CATGPGVDQPQHF. The CDR3 DNA follows: TGTGCCACCGGGCCAGGGGTGGATCAGCCCCAGCATTTT. The chain has TRBV6-5 and TRBJ1-5, with D perhaps TRBD1 (6 bases). The length of the CDR3 is 13 residues. With 10 bases removed from V and 5 bases from J, the gap between germline ends came to 15 bases. In germline, CDR1 is MNHEY, CDR2 SVGAGI.

The chain has TRBV2 and TRBJ1-4; D perhaps matches TRBD1 (5 bases). V dropped 7 bases and J dropped 4 bases, with 16 bases sitting between them. The CDR3 contains 15 residues. Germline values: CDR1 SNHLY, CDR2 FYNNEI. CDR3: CASTDEWGYNEKLFF. The CDR3 coding sequence is TGTGCCAGCACCGACGAGTGGGGGTATAATGAAAAACTGTTTTTT. Full variable domain (outside the CDR3, taken from reference TRBV2 and TRBJ1-4): EPEVTQTPSHQVTQMGQEVILRCVPISNHLYFYWYRQILGQKVEFLVSFYNNEISEKSEIFDDQFSVERPDGSNFTLKIRSTKLEDSAMYFCASTDEWGYNEKLFFGSGTQLSVL.

This chain joins TRBV7-2 and TRBJ1-6; D unclear. CDR1 is SGHTA and CDR2 is FQGNSA in the germline V gene. The CDR3 covers 12 residues. With 5 bases removed from V and 13 bases from J, the gap between germline ends came to 12 bases. CDR3 region: CASSDLSSPLHF. For the CDR3, the DNA is TGTGCCAGCAGCGACCTGTCGTCGCCCCTCCACTTT.

This clone was recorded only once. This same CDR3 is encoded by further DNA sequences in the sample. V usage is TRBV28 and J usage is TRBJ1-5, with 8 bases identical to TRBD1. The trim removed 2 bases at V and 3 bases at J, leaving 3 bases unmatched. CDR1 and CDR2 from the germline V gene are MDHEN and SYDVKM. This CDR3 spans 15 amino acids. Here the CDR3 reads CASSLTGGSNQPQHF. The CDR3, as DNA: TGTGCCAGCAGTTTAACAGGGGGGTCCAATCAGCCCCAGCATTTT.

J is TRBJ2-7 and V is TRBV10-3; a weak D match, TRBD2 (6 bases). There are 13 residues in the CDR3. Germline assignment: CDR1 ENHRY and CDR2 SYGVKD. The V gene lost 6 bases and the J gene lost 0 bases, with 9 bases spanning the gap. DNA of the CDR3: TGTGCCATCAGGGGACTTAGCTCCTACGAGCAGTACTTC. This encodes CAIRGLSSYEQYF.

This chain connects TRBV5-4 to TRBJ2-1; TRBD1 aligns across 8 bases. Trimming cost V 0 bases and J 1 base; bases outside gene matches: 3. Germline-derived CDR1 and CDR2 are SGHNT and YYREEE (reference sequence). CDR3 length: 16 residues. Here the CDR3 DNA reads TGTGCCAGCAGCTTGGGCAGGGGGCGGTCCTACAATGAGCAGTTCTTC. Protein sequence: CASSLGRGRSYNEQFF.

The CDR3 protein is CALRGGAHEKLFF. The CDR3 DNA sequence: TGTGCCCTACGGGGGGGCGCTCATGAAAAACTGTTTTTT. The V gene is TRBV30, the J gene TRBJ1-4; D might be TRBD1 (6 bases). The CDR3 is 13 residues long. Trimming pared 8 bases from V and 6 bases from J, leaving 16 bases between. Per germline, CDR1 GTSNPN and CDR2 SVGIG (reference sequence).

V gene TRBV5-5 combines with J gene TRBJ1-1, with 10 bases identical to TRBD1. Trimming took 5 bases from V and 4 from J; bases not matched to a gene: 5. Germline CDR1 SGHKS, CDR2 YYEKEE (reference sequence). The CDR3 extends over 14 amino acids. CDR3: CASSWGQGTTEAFF. CDR3 DNA: TGTGCCAGCAGTTGGGGACAGGGGACCACTGAAGCTTTCTTT. The full variable domain, with the rest looked up from reference TRBV5-5 and TRBJ1-1, is DAGVTQSPTHLIKTRGQQVTLRCSPISGHKSVSWYQQVLGQGPQFIFQYYEKEERGRGNFPDRFSARQFPNYSSELNVNALLLGDSALYLCASSWGQGTTEAFFGQGTRLTVV.

This clone was seen a few times. V usage is TRBV7-9 and J usage is TRBJ2-7, with D unresolved. This CDR3 is built from 12 residues. Germline-derived CDR1 and CDR2 are SEHNR and FQNEAQ (reference sequence). Trimming removed 6 bases from V and 6 bases from J, with 12 bases in between. The CDR3 bases are TGTGCCAGCAGGAAAATTGTCGGCGAGCAGTACTTC. Translating it yields CASRKIVGEQYF.

The V gene is TRBV30, the J gene TRBJ1-5; D is unclear. The CDR3 runs 12 residues. Germline CDR1 reads GTSNPN; CDR2 reads SVGIG (reference sequence). V lost 3 bases, J lost 7 bases, and 10 bases lay in between. The CDR3 nucleotides are TGTGCCTGGAGCGTGGGAAACCAGCCCCAGCATTTT. Translated, it gives CAWSVGNQPQHF.

The chain combines TRBV7-8 with TRBJ2-5; D is unclear. Trimming removed 5 bases at V and 7 bases at J, with 11 bases between. CDR1 is SGHVS, CDR2 FQNEAQ, per germline. The CDR3 is 12 amino acids. This CDR3 is CASSGLVRTQYF. CDR3 coding DNA: TGTGCCAGCAGCGGTCTAGTCAGGACCCAGTACTTC.

This chain connects TRBV21-1 to TRBJ1-3. TRBV21-1 is designated a pseudogene. This CDR3 is 14 amino acids long. The CDR3 bases are TGTGCCAGCAAGGAGGGGTACTCTGGAAACACCATATATTTT. Translated, it gives CASKEGYSGNTIYF.